This TCR beta chain was identified in a study of T cell changes during pregnancy in multiple sclerosis. Profiled with immunoSEQ multiplex PCR; TCRdb holds only in-frame clones, not every one. This table holds 70,000 to 95,000 clones, around nine tenths found once. Trimming cost V 5 bases and J 4 bases, with 14 bases left between them. CDR3 length equals 14 residues. Per the germline V gene, CDR1 is SEHNR and CDR2 is FQNEAQ (reference sequence). The source was peripheral blood, collected in the second trimester of pregnancy. This sequence originates from a female donor in good health, enrolled as a control in a pregnancy study. The chain has TRBV7-9 and TRBJ1-1; D is unresolved. In nucleotides, the CDR3 is TGTGCCAGCAGCGCCTGGAGCGGAAGCACTGAAGCTTTCTTT. Encoded protein: CASSAWSGSTEAFF.